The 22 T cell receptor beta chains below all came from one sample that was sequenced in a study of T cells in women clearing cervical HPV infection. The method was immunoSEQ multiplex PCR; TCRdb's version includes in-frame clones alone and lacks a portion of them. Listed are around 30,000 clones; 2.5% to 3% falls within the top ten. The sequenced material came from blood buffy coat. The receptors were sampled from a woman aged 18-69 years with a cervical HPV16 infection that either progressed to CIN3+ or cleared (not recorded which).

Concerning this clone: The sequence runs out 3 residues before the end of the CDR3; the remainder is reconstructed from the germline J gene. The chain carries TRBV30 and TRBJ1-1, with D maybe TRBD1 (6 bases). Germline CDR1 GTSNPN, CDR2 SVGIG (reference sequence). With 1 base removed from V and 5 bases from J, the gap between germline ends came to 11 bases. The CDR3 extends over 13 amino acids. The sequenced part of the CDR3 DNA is TGTGCCTGGAGTGACGGGACAAGGACTGAA. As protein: CAWSDGTRTE. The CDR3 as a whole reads CAWSDGTRTEAFF.

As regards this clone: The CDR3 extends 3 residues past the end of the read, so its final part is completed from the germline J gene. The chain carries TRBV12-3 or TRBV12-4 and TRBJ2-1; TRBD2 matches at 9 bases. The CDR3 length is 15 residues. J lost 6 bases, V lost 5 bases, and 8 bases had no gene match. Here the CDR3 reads CASSSGGPMGNEQFF. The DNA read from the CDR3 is TGTGCCAGCAGTAGCGGGGGGCCGATGGGCAATGAG.

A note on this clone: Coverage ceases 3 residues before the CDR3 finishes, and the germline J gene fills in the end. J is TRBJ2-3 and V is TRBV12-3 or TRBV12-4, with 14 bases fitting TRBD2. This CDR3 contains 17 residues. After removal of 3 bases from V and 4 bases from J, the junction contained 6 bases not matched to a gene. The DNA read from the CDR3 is TGTGCCAGCAGTTTTACCCGACTAGCGGGGGGGGCAGATACG. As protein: CASSFTRLAGGADT. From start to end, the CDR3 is CASSFTRLAGGADTQYF.

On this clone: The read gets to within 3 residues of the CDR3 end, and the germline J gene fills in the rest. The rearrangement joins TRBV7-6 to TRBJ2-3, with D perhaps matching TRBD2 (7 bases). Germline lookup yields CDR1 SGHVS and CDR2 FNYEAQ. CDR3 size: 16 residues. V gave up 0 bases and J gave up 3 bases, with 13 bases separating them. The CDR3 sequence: CASSLAGGALTDTQYF. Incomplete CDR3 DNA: TGTGCCAGCAGCTTAGCGGGGGGGGCTCTGACAGATACG.

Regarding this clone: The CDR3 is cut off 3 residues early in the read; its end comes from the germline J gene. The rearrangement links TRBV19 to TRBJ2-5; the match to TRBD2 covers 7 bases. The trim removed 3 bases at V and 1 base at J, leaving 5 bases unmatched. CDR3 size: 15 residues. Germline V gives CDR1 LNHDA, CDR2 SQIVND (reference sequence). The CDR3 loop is CASSIASGAQETQYF. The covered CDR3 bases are TGTGCCAGTAGTATCGCTAGCGGAGCCCAAGAGACC. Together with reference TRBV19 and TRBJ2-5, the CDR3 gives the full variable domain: DGGITQSPKYLFRKEGQNVTLSCEQNLNHDAMYWYRQDPGQGLRLIYYSQIVNDFQKGDIAEGYSVSREKKESFPLTVTSAQKNPTAFYLCASSIASGAQETQYFGPGTRLLVL.

Here the CDR3 reads CASSLERDITEAFF. CDR3 DNA (partial): TGTGCCAGCAGCTTGGAAAGGGACATCACTGAA. The V and J genes are TRBV5-4 and TRBJ1-1; D is perhaps TRBD1 (6 bases). The read terminates 3 residues ahead of where the CDR3 ends, so the germline J gene completes it. Looked up from germline, CDR1 is SGHNT and CDR2 is YYREEE (reference sequence). The CDR3 length is 14 residues. With 0 bases removed from V and 4 bases from J, the gap between germline ends came to 10 bases.

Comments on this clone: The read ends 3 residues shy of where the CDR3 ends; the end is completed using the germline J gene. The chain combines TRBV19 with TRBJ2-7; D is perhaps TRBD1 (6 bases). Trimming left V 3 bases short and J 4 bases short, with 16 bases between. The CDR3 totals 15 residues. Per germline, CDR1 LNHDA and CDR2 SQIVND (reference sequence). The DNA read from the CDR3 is TGTGCCAGTAGTATTAAAGGACAGTCCAGATACGAG. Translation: CASSIKGQSRYE. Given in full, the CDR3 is CASSIKGQSRYEQYF.

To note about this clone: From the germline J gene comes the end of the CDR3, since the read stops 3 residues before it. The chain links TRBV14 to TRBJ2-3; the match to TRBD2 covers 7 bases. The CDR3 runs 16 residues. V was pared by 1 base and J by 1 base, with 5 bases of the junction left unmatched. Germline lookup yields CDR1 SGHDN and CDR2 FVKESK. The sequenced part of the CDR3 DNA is TGTGCCAGCAGCCAAGTTCGCGGGAGTCGCACAGATACG. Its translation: CASSQVRGSRTDT. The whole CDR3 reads CASSQVRGSRTDTQYF.

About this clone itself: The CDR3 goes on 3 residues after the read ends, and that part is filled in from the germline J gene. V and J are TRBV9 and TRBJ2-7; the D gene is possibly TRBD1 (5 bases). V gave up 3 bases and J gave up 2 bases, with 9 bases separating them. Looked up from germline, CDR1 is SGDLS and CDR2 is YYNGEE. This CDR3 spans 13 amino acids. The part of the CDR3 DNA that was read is TGTGCCAGCAGCGGTCAGGGTACCTACGAG. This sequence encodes CASSGQGTYE. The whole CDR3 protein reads CASSGQGTYEQYF.

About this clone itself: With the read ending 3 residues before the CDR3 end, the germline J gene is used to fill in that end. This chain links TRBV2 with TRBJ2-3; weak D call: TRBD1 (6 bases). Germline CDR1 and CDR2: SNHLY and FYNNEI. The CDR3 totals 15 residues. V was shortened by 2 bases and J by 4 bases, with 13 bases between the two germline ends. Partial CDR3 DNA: TGTGCCAGCAGTGAACAGGGGTTAGGGGCAGATACG. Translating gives CASSEQGLGADT. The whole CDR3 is CASSEQGLGADTQYF.

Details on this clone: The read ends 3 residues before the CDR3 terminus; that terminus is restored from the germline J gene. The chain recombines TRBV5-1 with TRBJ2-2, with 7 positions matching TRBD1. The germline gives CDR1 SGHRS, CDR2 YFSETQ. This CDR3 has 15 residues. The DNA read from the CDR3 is TGCGCCAGCAGCTCGCTGACAGGGCGGTATTCACCG. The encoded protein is CASSSLTGRYSP. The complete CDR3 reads CASSSLTGRYSPLFF.

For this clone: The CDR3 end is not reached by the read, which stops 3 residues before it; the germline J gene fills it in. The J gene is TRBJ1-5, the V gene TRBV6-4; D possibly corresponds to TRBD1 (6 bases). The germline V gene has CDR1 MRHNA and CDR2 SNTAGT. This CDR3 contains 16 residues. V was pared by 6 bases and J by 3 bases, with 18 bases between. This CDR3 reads CASSLMQGRINQPQHF. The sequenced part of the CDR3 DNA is TGTGCCAGCAGCCTGATGCAGGGGAGGATCAATCAGCCC.

The CDR3 sequence: CASSPTIGQGGSGANVLTF. The part of the CDR3 DNA that was read is TGTGCCAGCAGCCCGACAATCGGACAGGGGGGTTCTGGGGCCAACGTC. This chain uses TRBV4-2 with TRBJ2-6; 10 bases are a match to TRBD1. With the read ending 3 residues before the CDR3 end, the germline J gene is used to fill in that end. This CDR3 spans 19 amino acids. Germline V gene sequence: CDR1 LGHNA, CDR2 YNFKEQ. The ends lost 4 bases at V and 1 base at J; junction bases unmatched: 10.

The sequenced part of the CDR3 DNA is TGTGCCAGCTCATCCCAGGGGGCTGCTGAAAAA. Encoded protein: CASSSQGAAEK. The CDR3 in its entirety is CASSSQGAAEKLFF. The J gene is TRBJ1-4, the V gene TRBV18, with 8 bases lining up with TRBD1. The observed sequence ends 3 residues before the CDR3 terminus, with the missing tail filled in from the germline J gene. This CDR3 is 14 amino acids long. Germline-derived CDR1 and CDR2 are KGHSH and LQKENI. The V and J ends lost 5 bases and 7 bases, in that order; junction bases with no gene match: 6.

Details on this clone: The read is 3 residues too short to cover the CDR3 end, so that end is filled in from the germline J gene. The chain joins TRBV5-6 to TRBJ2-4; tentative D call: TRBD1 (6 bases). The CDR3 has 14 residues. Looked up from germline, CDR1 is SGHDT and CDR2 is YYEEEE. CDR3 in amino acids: CASSRDTSYGGQYF. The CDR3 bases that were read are TGTGCCAGCAGCAGGGACACCTCCTACGGTGGT.

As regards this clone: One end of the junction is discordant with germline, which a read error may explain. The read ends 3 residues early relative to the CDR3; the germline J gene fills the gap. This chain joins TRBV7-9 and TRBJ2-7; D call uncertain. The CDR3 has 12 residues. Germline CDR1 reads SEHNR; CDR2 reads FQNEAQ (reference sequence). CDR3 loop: CSSRLTGYEQYF. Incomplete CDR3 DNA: TGTTCCAGCAGGTTAACGGGCTACGAG.

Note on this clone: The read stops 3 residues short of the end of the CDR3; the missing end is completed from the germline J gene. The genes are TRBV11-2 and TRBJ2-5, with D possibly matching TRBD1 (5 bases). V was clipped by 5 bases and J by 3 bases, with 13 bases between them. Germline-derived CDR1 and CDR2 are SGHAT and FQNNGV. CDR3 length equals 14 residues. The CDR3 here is CASSPQSREETQYF. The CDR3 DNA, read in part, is TGTGCCAGCAGCCCTCAATCCAGGGAAGAGACC.

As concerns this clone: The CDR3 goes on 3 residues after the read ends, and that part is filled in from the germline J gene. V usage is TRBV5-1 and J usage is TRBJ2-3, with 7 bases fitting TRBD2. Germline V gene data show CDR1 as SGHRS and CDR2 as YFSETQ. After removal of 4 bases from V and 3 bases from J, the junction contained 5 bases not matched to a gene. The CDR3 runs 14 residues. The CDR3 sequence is CASSVGAGTDTQYF. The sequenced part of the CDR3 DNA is TGCGCCAGCAGCGTGGGAGCGGGGACAGATACG.

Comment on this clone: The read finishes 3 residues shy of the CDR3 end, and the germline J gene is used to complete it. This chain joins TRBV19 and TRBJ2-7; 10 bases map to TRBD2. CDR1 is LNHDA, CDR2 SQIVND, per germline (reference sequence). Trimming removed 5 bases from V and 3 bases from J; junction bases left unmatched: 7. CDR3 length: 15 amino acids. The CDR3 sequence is CASSVGLAVNYEQYF. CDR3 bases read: TGTGCCAGTAGTGTCGGACTAGCGGTTAACTACGAG.

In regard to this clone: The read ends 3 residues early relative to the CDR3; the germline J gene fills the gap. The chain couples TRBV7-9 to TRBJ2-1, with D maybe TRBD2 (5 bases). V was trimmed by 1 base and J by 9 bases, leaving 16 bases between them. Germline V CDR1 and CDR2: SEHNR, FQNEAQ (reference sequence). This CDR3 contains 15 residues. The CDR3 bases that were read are TGTGCCAGCAGCTTAGGGGCCGGACTCCACGGTGAG. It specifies CASSLGAGLHGE. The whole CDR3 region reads CASSLGAGLHGEQFF. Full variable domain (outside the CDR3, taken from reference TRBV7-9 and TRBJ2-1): DTGVSQNPRHKITKRGQNVTFRCDPISEHNRLYWYRQTLGQGPEFLTYFQNEAQLEKSRLLSDRFSAERPKGSFSTLEIQRTEQGDSAMYLCASSLGAGLHGEQFFGPGTRLTVL.

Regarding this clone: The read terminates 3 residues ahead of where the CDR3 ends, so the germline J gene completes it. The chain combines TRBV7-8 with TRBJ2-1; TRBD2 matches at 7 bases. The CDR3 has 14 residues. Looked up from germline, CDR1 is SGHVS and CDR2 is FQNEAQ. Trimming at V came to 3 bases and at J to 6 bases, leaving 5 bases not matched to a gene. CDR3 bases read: TGTGCCAGCAGCTTCCAGCGGGACGCCAATGAG. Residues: CASSFQRDANE. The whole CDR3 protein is CASSFQRDANEQFF.

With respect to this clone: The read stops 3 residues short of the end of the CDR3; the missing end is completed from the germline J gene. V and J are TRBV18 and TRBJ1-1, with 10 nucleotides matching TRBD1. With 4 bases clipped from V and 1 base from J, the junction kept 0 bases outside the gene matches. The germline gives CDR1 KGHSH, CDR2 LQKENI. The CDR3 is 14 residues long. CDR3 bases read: TGTGCCAGCTCACGGGACAGGGGGAACACTGAA. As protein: CASSRDRGNTE. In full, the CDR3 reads CASSRDRGNTEAFF.